Below, 28 T cell receptor beta chains from the same sample are listed, as sequenced in a study of blood T cell repertoires in COVID-19. Repertoires were generated with immunoSEQ multiplex PCR, while TCRdb's copy carries only in-frame clones and drops some. The sample has about 120,000 clones; 75% to 90% are singletons. The specimen sequenced was peripheral blood. The origin of the receptors is a human donor with acute or convalescent COVID-19. The donor label of this sample is uncertain.

This clone came up once. The J gene is TRBJ1-1, the V gene TRBV19; 9 nucleotides line up with TRBD1. The germline gives CDR1 LNHDA, CDR2 SQIVND (reference sequence). The CDR3 extends over 17 amino acids. V trimming: 2 bases; J trimming: 0 bases; junction bases outside the gene matches: 7. Written as DNA, the CDR3 is TGTGCCAGTAGTATACCCGCCGGACAGGGGATGAACACTGAAGCTTTCTTT. Its translation is CASSIPAGQGMNTEAFF.

The CDR3, as DNA: TGCGCCAGCAGCCCGTCCCCCCGCGCAACTAACTATGGCTACACCTTC. Translation gives CASSPSPRATNYGYTF. This sequence joins TRBV4-1 and TRBJ1-2; D is unresolved. V lost 4 bases and J lost 0, with 15 bases in between. CDR3 size: 16 residues. Germline V gene sequence: CDR1 MGHRA, CDR2 YSYEKL.

V and J are TRBV10-1 and TRBJ1-1; TRBD1 matches at 8 bases. J was trimmed by 7 bases and V by 8 bases; bases with no gene match: 21. The CDR3 is 17 residues long. The germline gives CDR1 WNHNN, CDR2 SYGVQD (reference sequence). This CDR3 is CASVKPYRKDRDNEAFF. Here the CDR3 DNA reads TGCGCCAGCGTAAAACCCTACCGAAAGGACAGGGATAATGAAGCTTTCTTT.

This sequence joins TRBV7-2 and TRBJ2-7; 8 bases match TRBD2. J was trimmed by 4 bases and V by 5 bases; bases with no gene match: 7. The CDR3 loop spans 14 amino acids. Germline V lookup: CDR1 SGHTA, CDR2 FQGNSA. This CDR3 is CASSVLAELYEQYF. The CDR3 DNA reads TGTGCCAGCAGCGTACTAGCGGAGCTATACGAGCAGTACTTC.

The chain links TRBV9 to TRBJ2-1; D gene uncertain. This CDR3 contains 13 residues. V lost 0 bases and J lost 7, with 8 bases in between. The germline V gene has CDR1 SGDLS and CDR2 YYNGEE. CDR3 coding DNA: TGTGCCAGCAGCGTAGATGGGCGAAATGAGCAGTTCTTC. The encoded protein is CASSVDGRNEQFF.

The CDR3 sequence: CASSDWTGGEYEQYF. The CDR3 nucleotides are TGTGCCAGCAGTGATTGGACAGGGGGCGAATACGAGCAGTACTTC. The chain has TRBV6-1 and TRBJ2-7; 11 nucleotides agree with TRBD1. The CDR3 extends over 15 amino acids. The V and J ends lost 3 bases and 4 bases, in that order; junction bases with no gene match: 5. Germline V gene data show CDR1 as MNHNS and CDR2 as SASEGT.

The gene calls are TRBV27 and TRBJ2-2; 8 bases are a match to TRBD2. V was clipped by 2 bases and J by 4 bases; unmatched bases: 9. The CDR3 runs to 17 residues. The germline V gene has CDR1 MNHEY and CDR2 SMNVEV (reference sequence). The CDR3 region is CASSLEMPAGATGELFF. CDR3 nucleotides: TGTGCCAGCAGTTTAGAAATGCCAGCGGGGGCCACCGGGGAGCTGTTTTTT.

The chain is built from TRBV5-1 and TRBJ2-3, with no clear D. This CDR3 comprises 13 residues. Germline V lookup: CDR1 SGHRS, CDR2 YFSETQ. V gave up 0 bases and J gave up 5 bases, with 7 bases separating them. CDR3 DNA sequence: TGCGCCAGCAGCTTGGGGCAGGAAGATACGCAGTATTTT. This sequence encodes CASSLGQEDTQYF. Drawing the rest from reference TRBV5-1 and TRBJ2-3, the complete variable domain is KAGVTQTPRYLIKTRGQQVTLSCSPISGHRSVSWYQQTPGQGLQFLFEYFSETQRNKGNFPGRFSGRQFSNSRSEMNVSTLELGDSALYLCASSLGQEDTQYFGPGTRLTVL.

This chain joins TRBV3-1 (or the pseudogene TRBV3-2) and TRBJ2-5; 7 bases map to TRBD2. V lost 0 bases and J lost 3; bases outside the gene matches: 1. The CDR3 extends over 14 amino acids. Germline lookup yields CDR1 LGHDT and CDR2 YNNKEL (reference sequence). The CDR3 DNA sequence: TGTGCCAGCAGCCAAGACCTAGCGGAAGAGACCCAGTACTTC. Its protein is CASSQDLAEETQYF.

The V and J genes are TRBV11-2 and TRBJ1-1; D ambiguous. V was trimmed by 5 bases and J by 0 bases, leaving 13 bases between them. The CDR3 extends over 15 amino acids. Germline values: CDR1 SGHAT, CDR2 FQNNGV. CDR3 sequence (DNA): TGTGCCAGCAGCCCCGCGAAAACCTTGAACACTGAAGCTTTCTTT. Its protein is CASSPAKTLNTEAFF.

The chain uses TRBV27 and TRBJ2-7; 8 nucleotides align to TRBD2. This CDR3 spans 14 amino acids. Germline CDR1 and CDR2: MNHEY and SMNVEV (reference sequence). Unmatched junction bases numbered 9, after V lost 6 bases and J lost 5 bases. CDR3 in DNA: TGTGCCAGCAGCGACACTAGCGGCAGGAACGAGCAGTACTTC. It is translated as CASSDTSGRNEQYF.

This chain uses TRBV4-1 with TRBJ1-5; tentative D call: TRBD1 (6 bases). The germline CDR1 and CDR2 sequences are MGHRA and YSYEKL. Trimming cost V 0 bases and J 4 bases, with 10 bases left between them. This CDR3 comprises 15 residues. The CDR3 loop is CASSQENTGNQPQHF. The CDR3, as DNA: TGCGCCAGCAGCCAAGAGAATACAGGGAATCAGCCCCAGCATTTT.

The chain recombines TRBV4-2 with TRBJ2-7; 13 positions agree with TRBD2. V lost 1 base and J lost 5; bases outside the gene matches: 17. CDR3 length: 20 residues. Germline V gene sequence: CDR1 LGHNA, CDR2 YNFKEQ. The CDR3 region has the DNA TGTGCCAGCAGCCAAGTGTACGGGACTAGCGGGGTCTTTAACGTCGACGAGCAGTACTTC. Residues: CASSQVYGTSGVFNVDEQYF.

Here the CDR3 reads CASSSDRGYQPQHF. Written as DNA, the CDR3 is TGTGCCAGCAGCTCCGACAGGGGATACCAGCCCCAGCATTTT. V gene TRBV5-8 combines with J gene TRBJ1-5; 8 bases are a match to TRBD1. Germline lookup yields CDR1 SGHTS and CDR2 YDEGEE. CDR3 length equals 14 residues. The trim removed 3 bases at V and 7 bases at J, leaving 6 bases unmatched.

This clone occurred a few times. This chain links TRBV6-6 with TRBJ1-5, with unresolved D. The ends were cut back, 6 bases at V and 0 bases at J, with 9 bases in the middle. The CDR3 consists of 14 residues. Germline CDR1 MNHNY, CDR2 SVGAGI (reference sequence). The CDR3 reads CASSDIHSNQPQHF. CDR3 coding DNA: TGTGCCAGCAGCGACATACATAGCAATCAGCCCCAGCATTTT.

The V call is TRBV5-6, the J call TRBJ2-5; D unresolved. CDR3 length: 16 amino acids. Trimming took 0 bases from V and 5 from J, leaving 17 bases between them. Germline CDR1 and CDR2: SGHDT and YYEEEE. The CDR3 reads CASSLASYSPKETQYF. CDR3 bases: TGTGCCAGCAGCTTGGCGTCCTACTCGCCCAAGGAGACCCAGTACTTC.

Written as DNA, the CDR3 is TGTGCCAGCAGCTTAGAAGGGGCTCGCACCATATATTTT. Protein product: CASSLEGARTIYF. The V call is TRBV7-2, the J call TRBJ1-3, with D tentatively TRBD1 (5 bases). This CDR3 spans 13 amino acids. Trimming took 1 base from V and 9 from J, leaving 10 bases between them. In germline, CDR1 is SGHTA, CDR2 FQGNSA.

This clone was counted a single time. V and J are TRBV28 and TRBJ1-2; D is possibly TRBD1 (5 bases). Germline V gene lookup returns CDR1 MDHEN and CDR2 SYDVKM. CDR3 length: 14 residues. V was shortened by 1 base and J by 5 bases, with 11 bases between the two germline ends. This CDR3 reads CASSLSTVWYGYTF. For the CDR3, the DNA is TGTGCCAGCAGTTTATCGACAGTATGGTATGGCTACACCTTC.

The rearrangement joins TRBV5-1 to TRBJ1-4, with 9 positions matching TRBD1. There are 17 residues in the CDR3. The germline CDR1 and CDR2 sequences are SGHRS and YFSETQ. J lost 3 bases, V lost 0 bases, and 6 bases had no gene match. This chain's CDR3 is CASSLVGQGIANEKLFF. DNA for the CDR3: TGCGCCAGCAGCTTGGTAGGACAGGGGATTGCTAATGAAAAACTGTTTTTT.

The gene calls are TRBV12-3 or TRBV12-4 and TRBJ1-3; no reliable D call. The CDR3 runs 12 residues. V was shortened by 7 bases and J by 4 bases, with 8 bases between the two germline ends. The CDR3 coding sequence is TGTGCCAGCATCCGAGAAGGAAACACCATATATTTT. Translation: CASIREGNTIYF.

This chain connects TRBV18 to TRBJ1-2; 9 bases are a match to TRBD1. This CDR3 is 14 amino acids long. V shed 3 bases, J shed 6 bases, and the junction held 5 bases outside the gene matches. Germline V gene sequence: CDR1 KGHSH, CDR2 LQKENI. The CDR3: CASSPGDRVHGYTF. CDR3 bases: TGTGCCAGCTCACCGGGGGACAGGGTGCATGGCTACACCTTC.

This clone was found once. J is TRBJ2-1 and V is TRBV2; tentatively, D is TRBD1 (6 bases). Trimming removed 4 bases at V and 9 bases at J, with 13 bases between. The CDR3 is 13 residues long. Germline V CDR1 and CDR2: SNHLY, FYNNEI. CDR3 DNA sequence: TGTGCCAGCAGTGTCGCACTAGGGGGTGAGCAGTTCTTC. It codes for CASSVALGGEQFF. The full variable domain, with the rest looked up from reference TRBV2 and TRBJ2-1, is EPEVTQTPSHQVTQMGQEVILRCVPISNHLYFYWYRQILGQKVEFLVSFYNNEISEKSEIFDDQFSVERPDGSNFTLKIRSTKLEDSAMYFCASSVALGGEQFFGPGTRLTVL.

This clone was detected only a few times. V usage is TRBV2 and J usage is TRBJ2-3; 12 bases match TRBD2. V shed 4 bases and J 3 bases; nucleotides not matched to a gene: 11. The CDR3 has 18 amino acids. CDR1 is SNHLY and CDR2 is FYNNEI in the germline V gene. The DNA for the CDR3 is TGTGCCAGCAGTGGTCCCACTAGCGGGAGGCCCGGGACAGATACGCAGTATTTT. Residues: CASSGPTSGRPGTDTQYF.

V and J are TRBV5-6 and TRBJ1-1, with D unclear. CDR3 size: 17 residues. V gave up 0 bases and J gave up 3 bases, with 18 bases separating them. Germline V gene data show CDR1 as SGHDT and CDR2 as YYEEEE. For the CDR3, the DNA is TGTGCCAGCAGCTTGGTGCCCGGGTCCAGATGGGACACTGAAGCTTTCTTT. It yields the protein CASSLVPGSRWDTEAFF.

The rearrangement joins TRBV7-9 to TRBJ1-1; D call uncertain. Germline V gene data show CDR1 as SEHNR and CDR2 as FQNEAQ (reference sequence). The CDR3 length is 12 residues. Trimming stripped 7 bases from V and 1 base from J, with 7 bases between. DNA for the CDR3: TGTGCCAGCACTAATAGGAACACTGAAGCTTTCTTT. This gives the protein CASTNRNTEAFF.

The V and J genes are TRBV28 and TRBJ1-5; 7 bases match TRBD1. The CDR3 extends over 17 amino acids. The V and J ends lost 4 bases and 0 bases, in that order; junction bases with no gene match: 9. Germline lookup yields CDR1 MDHEN and CDR2 SYDVKM. CDR3 sequence: CASSSAQGGNSNQPQHF. Written as DNA, the CDR3 is TGTGCCAGCAGTTCCGCTCAGGGGGGAAATAGCAATCAGCCCCAGCATTTT.

The CDR3 DNA reads as TGTGCCAGCAGCGAGGGACTAGCGTCCAATGAGCAGTTCTTC. Its translation is CASSEGLASNEQFF. V and J are TRBV7-2 and TRBJ2-1; 10 positions match TRBD2. V shed 5 bases and J 6 bases; nucleotides not matched to a gene: 4. This CDR3 has 14 residues. Germline V gene data show CDR1 as SGHTA and CDR2 as FQGNSA.

The rearrangement uses TRBV20-1 and TRBJ1-1; perhaps TRBD1 as D (5 bases). Trimming shortened V by 5 bases and J by 5 bases, and 9 bases separated the two germline ends. Germline CDR1 reads DFQATT; CDR2 reads SNEGSKA (reference sequence). This CDR3 is built from 11 residues. CDR3 sequence (DNA): TGCAGTGCTTACAGGAGTACTGAAGCTTTCTTT. This encodes CSAYRSTEAFF.